Listed here are 20 T cell receptor beta chains from one sample, sequenced in a study of memory CD4+ T cells and cytomegalovirus serostatus. The sort gate was single viable CD3+CD4+CD8-CD45RO+ cells for memory CD4+ T cells. The data were produced by immunoSEQ multiplex PCR, yet TCRdb's version contains in-frame clones alone and is incomplete. This repertoire shows about 60,000 clones, 82% found once; its top ten account for 0.5%. Input material: memory CD4+ T cells from blood. The source is an adult in good health and CMV-seronegative. Some clones in this sample may be carry-over from other donors' samples.

V and J are TRBV10-3 and TRBJ2-6; D is possibly TRBD1 (6 bases). CDR1 is ENHRY and CDR2 is SYGVKD in the germline V gene. Trimming pared 5 bases from V and 0 bases from J, leaving 14 bases between. The length of the CDR3 is 17 residues. The chain's CDR3 is CAISPGTTRSGANVLTF. CDR3 sequence (DNA): TGTGCCATCAGTCCCGGGACAACCCGCTCTGGGGCCAACGTCCTGACTTTC.

V gene TRBV5-1 combines with J gene TRBJ2-7; 13 nucleotides line up with TRBD2. The J segment lost 4 bases and the V segment lost 1 base, leaving 5 bases of the junction unmatched. The germline V gene encodes CDR1 SGHRS and CDR2 YFSETQ. This CDR3 is 16 amino acids long. The CDR3 region is CASSLRTSGSRYEQYF. CDR3 in DNA: TGCGCCAGCAGCTTGAGGACTAGCGGGAGTCGGTACGAGCAGTACTTC.

The chain joins TRBV28 to TRBJ1-4; D uncertain. V lost 6 bases, J lost 5 bases, and 22 bases lay in between. This CDR3 contains 17 residues. CDR1 MDHEN and CDR2 SYDVKM come from the germline V gene. The chain's CDR3 is CASSRRASRFMNEKLFF. The CDR3 nucleotides read TGTGCCAGCAGCCGTCGGGCATCGAGATTTATGAATGAAAAACTGTTTTTT. Variable domain in full (rest from reference TRBV28 and TRBJ1-4): DVKVTQSSRYLVKRTGEKVFLECVQDMDHENMFWYRQDPGLGLRLIYFSYDVKMKEKGDIPEGYSVSREKKERFSLILESASTNQTSMYLCASSRRASRFMNEKLFFGSGTQLSVL.

The chain employs TRBV28 and TRBJ1-5, with D possibly being TRBD1 (6 bases). V was clipped by 7 bases and J by 3 bases, with 13 bases between them. The CDR3 length is 14 residues. Germline lookup yields CDR1 MDHEN and CDR2 SYDVKM. The DNA for the CDR3 is TGTGCCAGCAAAGGGGGGAACAACAATCAGCCCCAGCATTTT. Translated, it gives CASKGGNNNQPQHF.

The chain combines TRBV7-2 with TRBJ2-5, with D unresolved. V lost 5 bases and J 7 bases, leaving 11 bases between the germline ends. Germline V gene lookup returns CDR1 SGHTA and CDR2 FQGNSA. This CDR3 has 12 amino acids. The CDR3 sequence is CASSRGVGTQYF. DNA of the CDR3: TGTGCCAGCAGCCGAGGAGTGGGGACCCAGTACTTC.

V is TRBV14 and J is TRBJ1-1, with no clear D. V was shortened by 1 base and J by 0 bases, with 3 bases between the two germline ends. Germline V gives CDR1 SGHDN, CDR2 FVKESK. This CDR3 region has 13 residues. The CDR3 region is CASSQALNTEAFF. For the CDR3, the DNA is TGTGCCAGCAGCCAAGCCCTGAACACTGAAGCTTTCTTT.

This sequence joins TRBV7-9 and TRBJ2-7; D possibly corresponds to TRBD2 (6 bases). Germline values: CDR1 SEHNR, CDR2 FQNEAQ (reference sequence). CDR3 length: 13 amino acids. Deletions cut 0 bases from V and 7 bases from J, with 10 bases between. Written as DNA, the CDR3 is TGTGCCAGCAGCTTAGCCGGGAGTGGGGAGCAGTACTTC. It specifies CASSLAGSGEQYF.

The J gene is TRBJ1-2, the V gene TRBV18, with D uncertain. Trimming pared 3 bases from V and 8 bases from J, leaving 16 bases between. Germline CDR1 KGHSH, CDR2 LQKENI. The CDR3 loop spans 14 amino acids. CDR3 sequence (DNA): TGTGCCAGCTCACCCCTAACGGGCCCGGAAGGCTACACCTTC. This codes for CASSPLTGPEGYTF.

The chain is built from TRBV4-3 and TRBJ2-3, with a possible D match to TRBD2 (6 bases). Looked up from germline, CDR1 is LGHNA and CDR2 is YSLEER. Trimming left V 1 base short and J 2 bases short, with 19 bases between. The length of the CDR3 is 18 residues. CDR3 sequence reads: CASSQGRGLKSDTDTQYF. The CDR3 DNA follows: TGCGCCAGCAGCCAAGGACGTGGACTAAAATCCGACACAGATACGCAGTATTTT.

The rearrangement joins TRBV29-1 to TRBJ2-3; a possible D gene is TRBD2 (6 bases). The germline V gene encodes CDR1 SQVTM and CDR2 ANQGSEA. The CDR3 sequence is 13 residues long. Trimming removed 5 bases at V and 2 bases at J, with 11 bases between. CDR3 bases: TGCAGCGTTTCAGGCGGGAACACAGATACGCAGTATTTT. Its translation is CSVSGGNTDTQYF.

In DNA, the CDR3 is TGTGCCAGCAGCCCCCTGCCCACAGATACGCAGTATTTT. This translates into CASSPLPTDTQYF. The chain carries TRBV5-4 and TRBJ2-3, with no clear D. This CDR3 region has 13 residues. Germline CDR1 SGHNT, CDR2 YYREEE (reference sequence). V lost 4 bases to trimming and J lost 2 bases, with 8 bases between them.

This chain connects TRBV27 to TRBJ2-6, with 8 bases fitting TRBD1. CDR1 and CDR2 (germline): MNHEY, SMNVEV (reference sequence). J was trimmed by 0 bases and V by 5 bases; bases with no gene match: 6. The CDR3 is 17 residues long. CDR3 coding DNA: TGTGCCAGCAGTCCAACAGGGGGGAGCTCTGGGGCCAACGTCCTGACTTTC. It is translated as CASSPTGGSSGANVLTF.

The J gene is TRBJ2-1, the V gene TRBV7-9; 8 bases align to TRBD2. The germline V gene has CDR1 SEHNR and CDR2 FQNEAQ (reference sequence). Trimming at V came to 5 bases and at J to 5 bases, leaving 8 bases not matched to a gene. The CDR3 is 15 amino acids. The CDR3 sequence is CASSQTSVRNNEQFF. The DNA of the CDR3 is TGTGCCAGCAGCCAGACTAGCGTAAGAAACAATGAGCAGTTCTTC. Together with reference TRBV7-9 and TRBJ2-1, the CDR3 gives the full variable domain: DTGVSQNPRHKITKRGQNVTFRCDPISEHNRLYWYRQTLGQGPEFLTYFQNEAQLEKSRLLSDRFSAERPKGSFSTLEIQRTEQGDSAMYLCASSQTSVRNNEQFFGPGTRLTVL.

This chain uses TRBV7-2 with TRBJ2-1; D might be TRBD2 (5 bases). The germline gives CDR1 SGHTA, CDR2 FQGNSA. V lost 5 bases and J lost 5, with 10 bases in between. This CDR3 spans 13 amino acids. The CDR3 spells CASSPPGNNEQFF. The CDR3 nucleotides read TGTGCCAGCAGCCCCCCGGGGAACAATGAGCAGTTCTTC.

This chain uses TRBV6-5 with TRBJ1-5; possible D gene TRBD1, 6 bases. The germline V gene encodes CDR1 MNHEY and CDR2 SVGAGI. V lost 6 bases and J lost 1, with 10 bases in between. The CDR3 spans 14 residues. This CDR3 is CASSDRWSNQPQHF. Here the CDR3 DNA reads TGTGCCAGCAGCGACAGGTGGAGCAATCAGCCCCAGCATTTT.

The chain has TRBV28 and TRBJ1-1; D gene uncertain. Germline V gene data show CDR1 as MDHEN and CDR2 as SYDVKM. The V gene lost 4 bases and the J gene lost 1 base, with 13 bases spanning the gap. CDR3 length: 15 amino acids. The CDR3 protein is CASSSPAVANTEAFF. The CDR3 nucleotides are TGTGCCAGCAGTTCTCCGGCCGTGGCGAACACTGAAGCTTTCTTT.

The rearrangement links TRBV11-3 to TRBJ2-3; 7 nucleotides line up with TRBD2. Germline CDR1 is SGHNT and CDR2 is YENEEA. V shed 1 base, J shed 2 bases, and the junction held 6 bases outside the gene matches. The CDR3 has 16 residues. The CDR3: CASSLGFSGTTDTQYF. The CDR3 nucleotides read TGTGCCAGCAGCTTAGGATTCAGCGGGACCACAGATACGCAGTATTTT.

The rearrangement joins TRBV5-1 to TRBJ2-5, with 11 positions matching TRBD2. Looked up from germline, CDR1 is SGHRS and CDR2 is YFSETQ. There are 15 residues in the CDR3. V was clipped by 2 bases and J by 9 bases; unmatched bases: 9. CDR3 sequence reads: CASSFGSGGVRAQYF. Written as DNA, the CDR3 is TGCGCCAGCAGCTTCGGTAGCGGGGGGGTGCGGGCCCAGTACTTC.

The chain has TRBV21-1 and TRBJ1-2; TRBD1 is taken as the D call from the table, unchecked against the DNA. TRBV21-1 is noted as a pseudogene. This CDR3 is 15 amino acids long. CDR3 nucleotides: TGTGCCAGCAGCCGTAAAGGCTACAGGGTGGATGGCTACACCTTC. This codes for CASSRKGYRVDGYTF.

The chain uses TRBV2 and TRBJ1-5; TRBD1 might be the D (5 bases). Trimming left V 6 bases short and J 1 base short, with 10 bases between. From germline, CDR1 is SNHLY and CDR2 FYNNEI. This CDR3 region has 14 residues. CDR3 sequence (DNA): TGTGCCAGCAGCGGGGACGGGAGCAATCAGCCCCAGCATTTT. It yields the protein CASSGDGSNQPQHF. Combining the CDR3 with reference TRBV2 and TRBJ1-5 gives the whole variable domain EPEVTQTPSHQVTQMGQEVILRCVPISNHLYFYWYRQILGQKVEFLVSFYNNEISEKSEIFDDQFSVERPDGSNFTLKIRSTKLEDSAMYFCASSGDGSNQPQHFGDGTRLSIL.